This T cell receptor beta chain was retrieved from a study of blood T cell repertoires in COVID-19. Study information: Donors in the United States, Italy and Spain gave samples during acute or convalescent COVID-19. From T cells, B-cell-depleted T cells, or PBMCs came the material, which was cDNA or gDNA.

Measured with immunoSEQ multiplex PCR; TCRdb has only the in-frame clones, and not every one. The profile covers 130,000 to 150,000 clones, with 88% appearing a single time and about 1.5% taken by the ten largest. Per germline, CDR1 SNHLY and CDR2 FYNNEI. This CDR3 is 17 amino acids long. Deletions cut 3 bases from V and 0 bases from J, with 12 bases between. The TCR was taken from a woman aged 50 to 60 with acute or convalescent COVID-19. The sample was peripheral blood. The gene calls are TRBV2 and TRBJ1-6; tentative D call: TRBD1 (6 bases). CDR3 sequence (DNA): TGTGCCAGCAGTGACCCCGGACAGAGCTCCTATAATTCACCCCTCCACTTT. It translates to CASSDPGQSSYNSPLHF.